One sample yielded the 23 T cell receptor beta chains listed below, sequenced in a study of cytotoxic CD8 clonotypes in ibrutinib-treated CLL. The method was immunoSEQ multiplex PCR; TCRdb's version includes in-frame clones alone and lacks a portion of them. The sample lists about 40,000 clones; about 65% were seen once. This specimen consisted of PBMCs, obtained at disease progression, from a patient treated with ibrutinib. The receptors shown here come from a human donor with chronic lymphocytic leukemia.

DNA for the CDR3: TGTGCCAGCAGATGGACTAGCGGTCAAAGTGTGCAGTACTTC. Amino acid sequence: CASRWTSGQSVQYF. V is TRBV6-1 and J is TRBJ2-7; TRBD2 aligns across 10 bases. Trimming removed 6 bases from V and 9 bases from J; junction bases left unmatched: 11. The CDR3 has 14 residues. In germline, CDR1 is MNHNS, CDR2 SASEGT.

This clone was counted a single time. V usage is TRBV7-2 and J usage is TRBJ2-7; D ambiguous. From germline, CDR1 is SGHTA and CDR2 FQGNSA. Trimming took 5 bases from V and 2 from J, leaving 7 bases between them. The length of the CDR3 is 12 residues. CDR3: CASSITAYEQYF. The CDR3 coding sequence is TGTGCCAGCAGCATAACAGCCTACGAGCAGTACTTC.

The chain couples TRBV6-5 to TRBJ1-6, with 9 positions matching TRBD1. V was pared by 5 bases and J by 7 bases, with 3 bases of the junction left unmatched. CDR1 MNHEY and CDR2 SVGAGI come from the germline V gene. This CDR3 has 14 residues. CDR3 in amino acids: CASSRDRVNSPLHF. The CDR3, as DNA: TGTGCCAGCAGTCGGGACAGGGTAAATTCACCCCTCCACTTT.

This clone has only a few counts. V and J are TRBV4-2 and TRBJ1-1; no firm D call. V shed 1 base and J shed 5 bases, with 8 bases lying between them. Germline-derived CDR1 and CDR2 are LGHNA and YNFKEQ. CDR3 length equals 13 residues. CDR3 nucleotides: TGTGCCAGCAGCCAAGGAGGCCGGACTGAAGCTTTCTTT. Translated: CASSQGGRTEAFF.

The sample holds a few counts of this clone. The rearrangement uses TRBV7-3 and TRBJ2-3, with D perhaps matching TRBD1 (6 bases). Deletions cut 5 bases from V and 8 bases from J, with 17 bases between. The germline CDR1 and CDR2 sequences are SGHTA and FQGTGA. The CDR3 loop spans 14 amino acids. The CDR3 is CASSMGQSPGTQYF. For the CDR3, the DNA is TGTGCCAGCAGCATGGGACAATCCCCCGGTACGCAGTATTTT.

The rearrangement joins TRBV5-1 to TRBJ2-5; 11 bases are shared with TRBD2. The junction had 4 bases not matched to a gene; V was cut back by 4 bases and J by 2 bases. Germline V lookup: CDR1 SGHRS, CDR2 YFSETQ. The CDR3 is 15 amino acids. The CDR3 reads CASSPGTSGQETQYF. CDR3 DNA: TGCGCCAGCAGCCCCGGGACTAGCGGACAAGAGACCCAGTACTTC.

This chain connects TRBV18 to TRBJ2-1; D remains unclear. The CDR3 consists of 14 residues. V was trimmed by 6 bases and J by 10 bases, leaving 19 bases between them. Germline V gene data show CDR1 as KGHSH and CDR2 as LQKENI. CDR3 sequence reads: CASSPATAAGEQFF. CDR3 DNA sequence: TGTGCCAGCTCCCCCGCTACTGCCGCCGGGGAGCAGTTCTTC. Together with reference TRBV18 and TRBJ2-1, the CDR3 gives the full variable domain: NAGVMQNPRHLVRRRGQEARLRCSPMKGHSHVYWYRQLPEEGLKFMVYLQKENIIDESGMPKERFSAEFPKEGPSILRIQQVVRGDSAAYFCASSPATAAGEQFFGPGTRLTVL.

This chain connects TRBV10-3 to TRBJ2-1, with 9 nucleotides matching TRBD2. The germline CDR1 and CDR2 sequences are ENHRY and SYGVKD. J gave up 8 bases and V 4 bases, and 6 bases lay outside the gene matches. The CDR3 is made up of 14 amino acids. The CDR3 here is CAISAGLALDEQFF. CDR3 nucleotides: TGTGCCATCAGTGCAGGACTAGCGTTGGATGAGCAGTTCTTC.

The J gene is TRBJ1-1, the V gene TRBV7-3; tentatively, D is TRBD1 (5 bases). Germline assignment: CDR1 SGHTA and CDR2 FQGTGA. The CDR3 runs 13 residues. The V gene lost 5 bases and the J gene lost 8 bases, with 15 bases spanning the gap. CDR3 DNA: TGTGCCAGCAGCCTAAACCGCCAGGGCGAAGCTTTCTTT. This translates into CASSLNRQGEAFF.

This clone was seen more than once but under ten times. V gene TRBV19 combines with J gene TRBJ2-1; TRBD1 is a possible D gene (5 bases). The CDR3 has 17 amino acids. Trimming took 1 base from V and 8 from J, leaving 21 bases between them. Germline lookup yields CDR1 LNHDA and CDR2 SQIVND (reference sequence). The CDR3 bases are TGTGCCAGTAGTATAGGTTGGACCGGCAGGGATTTGGATGAGCAGTTCTTC. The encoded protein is CASSIGWTGRDLDEQFF.

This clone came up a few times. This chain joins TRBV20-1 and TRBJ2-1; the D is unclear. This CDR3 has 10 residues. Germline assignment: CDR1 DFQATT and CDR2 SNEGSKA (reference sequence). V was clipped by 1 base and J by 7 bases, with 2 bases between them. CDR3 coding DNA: TGCAGTGCTAGAGTAAATGAGCAGTTCTTC. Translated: CSARVNEQFF.

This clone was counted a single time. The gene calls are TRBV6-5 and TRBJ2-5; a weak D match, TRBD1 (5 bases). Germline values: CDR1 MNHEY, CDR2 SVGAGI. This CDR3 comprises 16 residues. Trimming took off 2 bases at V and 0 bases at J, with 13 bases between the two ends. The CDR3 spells CASSYGAGSYQETQYF. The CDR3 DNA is TGTGCCAGCAGTTACGGGGCAGGGTCTTACCAAGAGACCCAGTACTTC.

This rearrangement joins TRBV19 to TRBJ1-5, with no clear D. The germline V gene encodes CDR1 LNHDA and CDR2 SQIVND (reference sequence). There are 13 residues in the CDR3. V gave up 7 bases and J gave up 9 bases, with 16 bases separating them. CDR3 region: CASTPGPDRPQHF. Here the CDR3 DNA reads TGTGCCAGTACCCCGGGTCCTGATAGGCCCCAGCATTTT.

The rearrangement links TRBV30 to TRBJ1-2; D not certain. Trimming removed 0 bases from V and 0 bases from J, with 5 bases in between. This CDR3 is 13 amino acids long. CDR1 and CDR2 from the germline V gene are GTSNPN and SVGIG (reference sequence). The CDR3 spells CAWSVQANYGYTF. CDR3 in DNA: TGTGCCTGGAGTGTACAAGCTAACTATGGCTACACCTTC.

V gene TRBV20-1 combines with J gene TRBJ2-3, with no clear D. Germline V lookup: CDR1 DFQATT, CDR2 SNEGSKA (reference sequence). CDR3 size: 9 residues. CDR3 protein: CSVSDTQYF. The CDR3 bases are TGCAGCGTATCAGATACGCAGTATTTT.

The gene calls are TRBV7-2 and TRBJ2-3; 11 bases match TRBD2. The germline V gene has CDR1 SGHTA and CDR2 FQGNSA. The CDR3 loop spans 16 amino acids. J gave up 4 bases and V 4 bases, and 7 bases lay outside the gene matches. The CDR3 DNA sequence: TGTGCCAGCAGCTCCTCTACTAGCGGGAGACCAGATACGCAGTATTTT. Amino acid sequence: CASSSSTSGRPDTQYF.

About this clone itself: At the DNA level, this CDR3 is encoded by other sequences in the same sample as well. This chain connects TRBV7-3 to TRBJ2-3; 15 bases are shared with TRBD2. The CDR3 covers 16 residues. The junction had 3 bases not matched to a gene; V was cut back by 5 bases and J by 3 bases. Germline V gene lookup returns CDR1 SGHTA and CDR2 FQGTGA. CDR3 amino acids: CASSIGTSGRTDTQYF. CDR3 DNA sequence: TGTGCCAGCAGCATAGGGACTAGCGGGAGGACAGATACGCAGTATTTT.

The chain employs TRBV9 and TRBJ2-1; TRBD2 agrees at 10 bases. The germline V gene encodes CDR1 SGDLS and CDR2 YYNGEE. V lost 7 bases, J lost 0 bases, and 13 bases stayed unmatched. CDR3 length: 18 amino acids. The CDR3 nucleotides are TGTGCCAGCGGGATACGGGGACTAGCGCCGAGCTCCTACAATGAGCAGTTCTTC. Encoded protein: CASGIRGLAPSSYNEQFF.

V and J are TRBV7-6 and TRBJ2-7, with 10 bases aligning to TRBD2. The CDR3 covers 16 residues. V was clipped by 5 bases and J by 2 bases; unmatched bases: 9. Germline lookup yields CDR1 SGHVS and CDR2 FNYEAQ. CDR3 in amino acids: CASSPLTSGFTYEQYF. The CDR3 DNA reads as TGTGCCAGCAGCCCCCTGACTAGCGGGTTCACCTACGAGCAGTACTTC.

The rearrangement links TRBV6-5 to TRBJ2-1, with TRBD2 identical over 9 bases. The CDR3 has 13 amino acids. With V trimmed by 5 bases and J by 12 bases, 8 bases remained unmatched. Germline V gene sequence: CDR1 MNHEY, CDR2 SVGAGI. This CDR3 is CASSQTIAGVQFF. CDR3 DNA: TGTGCCAGCAGTCAAACCATAGCGGGAGTGCAGTTCTTC.

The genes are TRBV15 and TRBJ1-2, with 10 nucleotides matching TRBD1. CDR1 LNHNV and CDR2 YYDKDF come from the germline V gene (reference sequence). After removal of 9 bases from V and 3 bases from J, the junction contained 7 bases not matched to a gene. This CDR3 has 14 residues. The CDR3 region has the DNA TGTGCCACAGCCCCAGGACAGGGGGACTATGGCTACACCTTC. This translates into CATAPGQGDYGYTF.

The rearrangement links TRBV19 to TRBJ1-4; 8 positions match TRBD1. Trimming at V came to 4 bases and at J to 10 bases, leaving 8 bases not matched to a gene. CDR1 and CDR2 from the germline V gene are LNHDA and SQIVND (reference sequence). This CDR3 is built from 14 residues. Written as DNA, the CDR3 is TGTGCCAGTAGTACCTCAGGGGGCGAGGGAAAACTGTTTTTT. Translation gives CASSTSGGEGKLFF.

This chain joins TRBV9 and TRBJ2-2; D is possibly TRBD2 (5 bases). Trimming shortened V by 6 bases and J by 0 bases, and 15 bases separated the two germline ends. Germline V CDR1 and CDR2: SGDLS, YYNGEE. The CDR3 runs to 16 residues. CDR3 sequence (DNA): TGTGCCAGCAAAGTGGGAAGCGGCTCGAACACCGGGGAGCTGTTTTTT. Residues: CASKVGSGSNTGELFF.